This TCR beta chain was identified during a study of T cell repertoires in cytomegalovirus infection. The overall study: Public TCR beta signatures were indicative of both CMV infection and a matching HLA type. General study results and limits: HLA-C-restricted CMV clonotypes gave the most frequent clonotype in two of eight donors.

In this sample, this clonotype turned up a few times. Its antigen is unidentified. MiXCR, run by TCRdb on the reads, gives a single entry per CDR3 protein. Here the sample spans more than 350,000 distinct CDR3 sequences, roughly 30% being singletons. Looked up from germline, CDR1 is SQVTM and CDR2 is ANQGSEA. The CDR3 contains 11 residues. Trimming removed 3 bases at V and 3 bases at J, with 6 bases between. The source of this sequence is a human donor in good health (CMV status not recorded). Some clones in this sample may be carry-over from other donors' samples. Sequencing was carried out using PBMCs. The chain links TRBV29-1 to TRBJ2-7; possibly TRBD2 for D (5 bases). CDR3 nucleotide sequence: TGCAGCGTTGACGAGGGCTACGAGCAGTACTTC. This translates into CSVDEGYEQYF.